The T cell receptor (beta chain) under discussion was sequenced for a study of shared clonotypes between healthy human individuals. As for the study in general: Each donor had three CD4 naive, three CD4 memory, two CD8 naive and one CD8 memory plate.

The naive CD8 subset, CD45RO-negative cells positively selected for CCR7, excluded terminally differentiated effector memory CD45RA+ cells. All the donors were Caucasian adults who lived in Nashville, Tennessee. As to this clone: The antigen is unknown.

In the original processing: ImmunoSEQ only sent back junction sequences with no quality scores, so filtering was done differently. Assay used: immunoSEQ multiplex PCR; TCRdb lists only in-frame clones, some missing. V, J and clone size are those of that table, while D and trimming were read from the DNA. This table holds hundreds of thousands of clones, roughly 95% found once. The study, taken as a whole, reports: Four donors had roughly 5.2% of their naive CD4 clonotypes in common.

V was cut by 7 bases and J by 2 bases, with 17 bases left in between. Germline lookup yields CDR1 MNHEY and CDR2 SVGAGI. This CDR3 is built from 15 residues. The sequence derives from a woman younger than 45 in good health. The chain couples TRBV6-5 to TRBJ1-1; the D is unclear. The sequencing sample was made of naive CD8+ T cells sorted from blood. The DNA of the CDR3 is TGTGCCAGCATGGGTAGTAAGTCGAGAAACACTGAAGCTTTCTTT. Translation gives CASMGSKSRNTEAFF.